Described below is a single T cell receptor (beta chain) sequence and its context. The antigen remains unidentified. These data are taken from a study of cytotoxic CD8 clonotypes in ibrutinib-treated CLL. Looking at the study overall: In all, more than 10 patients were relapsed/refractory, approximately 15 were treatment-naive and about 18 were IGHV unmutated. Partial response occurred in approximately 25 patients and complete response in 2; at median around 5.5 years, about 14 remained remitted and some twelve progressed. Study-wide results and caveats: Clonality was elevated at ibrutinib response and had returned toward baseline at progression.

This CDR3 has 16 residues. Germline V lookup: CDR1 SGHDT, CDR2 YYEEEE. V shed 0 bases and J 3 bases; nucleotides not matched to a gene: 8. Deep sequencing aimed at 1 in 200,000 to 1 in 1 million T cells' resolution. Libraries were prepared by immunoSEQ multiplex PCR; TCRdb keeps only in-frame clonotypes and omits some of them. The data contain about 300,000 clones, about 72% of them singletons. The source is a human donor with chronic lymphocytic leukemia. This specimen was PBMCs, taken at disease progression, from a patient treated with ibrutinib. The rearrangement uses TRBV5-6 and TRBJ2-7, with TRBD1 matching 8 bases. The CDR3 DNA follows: TGTGCCAGCAGCTTGGCTCCCGGACAGGGTGGCTACGAGCAGTACTTC. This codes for CASSLAPGQGGYEQYF.